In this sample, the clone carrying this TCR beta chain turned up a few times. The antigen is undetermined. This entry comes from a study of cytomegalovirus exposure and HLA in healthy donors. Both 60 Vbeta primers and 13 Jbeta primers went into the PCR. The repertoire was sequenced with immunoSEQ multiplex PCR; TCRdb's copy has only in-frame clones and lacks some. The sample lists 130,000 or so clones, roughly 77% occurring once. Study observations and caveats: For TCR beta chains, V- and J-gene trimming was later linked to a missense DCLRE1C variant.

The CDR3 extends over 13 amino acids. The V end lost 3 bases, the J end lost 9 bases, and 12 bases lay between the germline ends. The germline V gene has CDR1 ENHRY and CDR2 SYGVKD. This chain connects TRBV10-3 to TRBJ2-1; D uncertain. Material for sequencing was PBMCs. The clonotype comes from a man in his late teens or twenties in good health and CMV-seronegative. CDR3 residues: CAISDPSTGEQFF. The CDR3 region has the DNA TGTGCCATCAGTGACCCCTCTACCGGTGAGCAGTTCTTC.